Reported below is one TCR beta chain. This specimen comes from a study of blood T cell repertoires in COVID-19. Per the original methods: Researchers report that nucleated cell counts were estimated from reference gene primer amplification. The assay was immunoSEQ multiplex PCR, and TCRdb's table has in-frame clones only and misses some. V and J calls and clone size follow that table, whereas D and trimming were derived from the DNA. The profile shows some 240,000 clones, 85% of them singletons. The CDR3 runs 13 residues. V was pared by 6 bases and J by 3 bases, with 9 bases between. Germline loops: CDR1 SNHLY, CDR2 FYNNEI. Seattle-derived patients entered the study during active infection and were followed longitudinally.

The rearrangement links TRBV2 to TRBJ1-5; D unresolved. The sequencing sample was made of peripheral blood. The sequence derives from a woman in her seventies with COVID-19, enrolled during active disease. Here the CDR3 reads CASRGAYNQPQHF. The CDR3 region has the DNA TGTGCCAGCAGGGGAGCCTACAATCAGCCCCAGCATTTT.